This T cell receptor (beta chain) was obtained from a study of Graves' ophthalmopathy and Graves' hyperthyroidism. Findings and limits, study-wide: Blood also contained most of the expanded thyroid clonotypes above 0.001 frequency.

The table lists this clonotype with many counts. Antigen unknown. Ophthalmopathy-affected donors exhibited moderate-to-severe activity, CAS ≥3, NOSPECS ≥4, and duration under 3 months. The CDR3 is made up of 15 amino acids. V was trimmed by 2 bases and J by 6 bases, leaving 14 bases between them. RNA transcripts served as template for amplifying TCR beta CDR3 sequences. Following a first-round RT-PCR that used HTBI primers, a second-round multiplex PCR was carried out. TCRdb re-analysed the multiplex PCR reads in MiXCR, keeping a single row per CDR3 protein. The sample yields 220,000 or so distinct CDR3 sequences, roughly 21% seen once.

V is TRBV12-3 or TRBV12-4 and J is TRBJ1-5; tentative D call: TRBD1 (5 bases). The TCR originated in a woman aged 50 to 60 with Graves' ophthalmopathy. The sample taken for sequencing was peripheral blood. Here the CDR3 reads CASSLSGGVGQPQHF. The CDR3 DNA reads TGTGCCAGCAGTTTATCGGGAGGGGTAGGTCAGCCCCAGCATTTT.